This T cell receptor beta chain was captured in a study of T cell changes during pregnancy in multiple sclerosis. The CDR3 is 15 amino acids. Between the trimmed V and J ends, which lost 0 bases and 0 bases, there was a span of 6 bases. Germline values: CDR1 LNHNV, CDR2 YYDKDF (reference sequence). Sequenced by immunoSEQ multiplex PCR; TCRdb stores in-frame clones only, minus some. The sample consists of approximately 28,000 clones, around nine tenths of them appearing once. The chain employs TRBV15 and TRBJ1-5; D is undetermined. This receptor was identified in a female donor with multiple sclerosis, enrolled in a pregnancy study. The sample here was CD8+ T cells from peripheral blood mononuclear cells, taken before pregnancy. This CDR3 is CATSRDRGSNQPQHF. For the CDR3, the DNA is TGTGCCACCAGCAGAGATCGGGGTAGCAATCAGCCCCAGCATTTT. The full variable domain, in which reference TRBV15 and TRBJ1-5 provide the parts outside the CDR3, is DAMVIQNPRYQVTQFGKPVTLSCSQTLNHNVMYWYQQKSSQAPKLLFHYYDKDFNNEADTPDNFQSRRPNTSFCFLDIRSPGLGDTAMYLCATSRDRGSNQPQHFGDGTRLSIL.